The 17 T cell receptor beta chains in this list originate from one sample, sequenced in a study of blood T cell repertoires in COVID-19. Produced via immunoSEQ multiplex PCR; TCRdb's table is partial and in-frame only. Of approximately 120,000 clones in the sample, 90% were seen once. Input material: peripheral blood. The receptors stem from a human donor in a cohort sampled during active COVID-19.

The CDR3 coding sequence is TGTGCCAGCAGCTCAACAGGGAACTCCTACGAGCAGTACTTC. As protein: CASSSTGNSYEQYF. The genes are TRBV7-2 and TRBJ2-7, with D perhaps TRBD1 (6 bases). CDR3 length: 14 residues. V shed 4 bases and J shed 0 bases, with 10 bases lying between them. Germline lookup yields CDR1 SGHTA and CDR2 FQGNSA.

This chain joins TRBV24-1 and TRBJ2-3; tentatively, D is TRBD1 (7 bases). The CDR3 has 16 residues. Germline V gene sequence: CDR1 KGHDR, CDR2 SFDVKD. Deletions cut 4 bases from V and 1 base from J, with 14 bases between. CDR3 in DNA: TGTGCCACCAGTGAACAGGGGAGGTCAGGCACAGATACGCAGTATTTT. This sequence encodes CATSEQGRSGTDTQYF.

Points on this clone: Other nucleotide sequences in the sample specify the same CDR3. V gene TRBV19 combines with J gene TRBJ1-5; D remains ambiguous. The CDR3 is 12 residues long. V shed 4 bases and J shed 7 bases, with 8 bases lying between them. CDR1 LNHDA and CDR2 SQIVND come from the germline V gene (reference sequence). In nucleotides, the CDR3 is TGTGCCAGTAGTAGGAGGGAGCAGCCCCAGCATTTT. It codes for CASSRREQPQHF.

The CDR3 loop reads CASSGDEQYF. DNA of the CDR3: TGTGCCAGCAGCGGGGACGAGCAGTACTTC. The rearrangement joins TRBV28 to TRBJ2-7; TRBD2 is a possible D gene (5 bases). Germline assignment: CDR1 MDHEN and CDR2 SYDVKM. The CDR3 extends over 10 amino acids. The V end was cut by 6 bases, the J end by 5 bases, with 5 bases between.

This chain uses TRBV19 with TRBJ2-2, with TRBD1 matching over 8 bases. This CDR3 contains 14 residues. The V gene end was trimmed by 6 bases and the J gene end by 6 bases; junction bases not matched to a gene: 6. Germline V CDR1 and CDR2: LNHDA, SQIVND (reference sequence). The CDR3: CASRLRGQAGELFF. Here the CDR3 DNA reads TGTGCCAGTAGGCTCAGGGGGCAGGCCGGGGAGCTGTTTTTT.

A single count supports this clone. The chain is built from TRBV5-1 and TRBJ2-7; TRBD2 aligns across 14 bases. Per germline, CDR1 SGHRS and CDR2 YFSETQ. V was pared by 7 bases and J by 3 bases, with 6 bases of the junction left unmatched. The CDR3 sequence is 15 residues long. The CDR3 DNA reads as TGCGCCAGCCGAGAAGGGACTAGCGGGAGCTACGAGCAGTACTTC. Its protein product is CASREGTSGSYEQYF.

V is TRBV7-3 and J is TRBJ2-1; TRBD1 matches at 8 bases. Germline V gene lookup returns CDR1 SGHTA and CDR2 FQGTGA. This CDR3 region has 16 residues. The V gene end was trimmed by 5 bases and the J gene end by 10 bases; junction bases not matched to a gene: 16. CDR3: CASSPTGAAKSGEQFF. The CDR3 bases are TGTGCCAGCAGCCCGACAGGGGCCGCTAAGTCGGGCGAGCAGTTCTTC.

The chain uses TRBV28 and TRBJ2-3; TRBD2 agrees at 14 bases. This CDR3 region has 17 residues. Germline-derived CDR1 and CDR2 are MDHEN and SYDVKM. The V gene end was trimmed by 5 bases and the J gene end by 3 bases; junction bases not matched to a gene: 7. The CDR3 DNA is TGTGCCAGCAGTAGAGGGACTAGCGGGAGTTTGACAGATACGCAGTATTTT. Residues: CASSRGTSGSLTDTQYF. Full variable domain (outside the CDR3, taken from reference TRBV28 and TRBJ2-3): DVKVTQSSRYLVKRTGEKVFLECVQDMDHENMFWYRQDPGLGLRLIYFSYDVKMKEKGDIPEGYSVSREKKERFSLILESASTNQTSMYLCASSRGTSGSLTDTQYFGPGTRLTVL.

The rearrangement joins TRBV10-3 to TRBJ2-7; TRBD2 agrees at 8 bases. The CDR3 runs to 17 residues. CDR1 is ENHRY and CDR2 is SYGVKD in the germline V gene. The V and J ends lost 2 bases and 4 bases, in that order; junction bases with no gene match: 13. DNA of the CDR3: TGTGCCATCAGTGAGATCGCGGGCGGCGGGAGGAGGTACGAGCAGTACTTC. It encodes CAISEIAGGGRRYEQYF.

The genes are TRBV5-8 and TRBJ2-3; D is ambiguous. This CDR3 contains 13 residues. Germline values: CDR1 SGHTS, CDR2 YDEGEE. Trimming left V 3 bases short and J 2 bases short, with 7 bases between. CDR3 in amino acids: CASSSYSTDTQYF. CDR3 in DNA: TGTGCCAGCAGCTCGTACTCCACAGATACGCAGTATTTT.

The V and J genes are TRBV7-2 and TRBJ2-5; TRBD1 is a possible D gene (6 bases). Trimming shortened V by 3 bases and J by 4 bases, and 15 bases separated the two germline ends. The V gene's germline CDR1 is SGHTA and CDR2 FQGNSA. This CDR3 region has 15 residues. DNA for the CDR3: TGTGCCAGCAGCTTTTTCTCAACAGGGTCAGAGACCCAGTACTTC. Translation: CASSFFSTGSETQYF.

The rearrangement links TRBV5-1 to TRBJ2-5; 7 nucleotides align to TRBD1. Germline V CDR1 and CDR2: SGHRS, YFSETQ. CDR3 length equals 16 residues. The V segment lost 1 base and the J segment 1 base; nucleotides outside the gene matches: 7. CDR3 loop: CASSLPVGQSQETQYF. The CDR3 coding sequence is TGCGCCAGCAGCTTGCCCGTGGGACAGAGCCAAGAGACCCAGTACTTC.

This chain joins TRBV2 and TRBJ2-7; D might be TRBD1 (6 bases). This CDR3 has 14 residues. Germline assignment: CDR1 SNHLY and CDR2 FYNNEI. Trimming removed 6 bases from V and 2 bases from J, with 14 bases in between. CDR3 in amino acids: CASRRGDTPYEQYF. The CDR3 nucleotides are TGTGCCAGCAGGAGAGGGGACACCCCCTACGAGCAGTACTTC.

The sample holds one count of this clone. The chain couples TRBV6-5 to TRBJ2-4; weak D call: TRBD1 (5 bases). V was cut by 6 bases and J by 1 base, with 13 bases left in between. This CDR3 spans 15 amino acids. Looked up from germline, CDR1 is MNHEY and CDR2 is SVGAGI. This CDR3 reads CASRTRQIAKNIQYF. DNA of the CDR3: TGTGCCAGCAGAACCCGACAGATTGCCAAAAACATTCAGTACTTC.

The rearrangement links TRBV7-9 to TRBJ2-1, with no clear D. Germline V CDR1 and CDR2: SEHNR, FQNEAQ (reference sequence). V lost 4 bases and J 7 bases, leaving 14 bases between the germline ends. This CDR3 contains 14 residues. The CDR3 bases are TGTGCCAGCAGCTCGACTCGCGTACCTAATGAGCAGTTCTTC. Translation: CASSSTRVPNEQFF. The full variable domain, completed using reference TRBV7-9 and TRBJ2-1, is DTGVSQNPRHKITKRGQNVTFRCDPISEHNRLYWYRQTLGQGPEFLTYFQNEAQLEKSRLLSDRFSAERPKGSFSTLEIQRTEQGDSAMYLCASSSTRVPNEQFFGPGTRLTVL.

The chain is built from TRBV28 and TRBJ2-5, with TRBD2 identical over 7 bases. Germline V gives CDR1 MDHEN, CDR2 SYDVKM. Trimming removed 7 bases from V and 4 bases from J; junction bases left unmatched: 15. The CDR3 runs 16 residues. CDR3 amino acids: CASTLSGDGRRETQYF. The CDR3 DNA sequence: TGTGCCAGCACTCTAAGCGGGGATGGGCGCAGAGAGACCCAGTACTTC.

This clone was recorded once. The genes are TRBV10-3 and TRBJ2-3; 8 bases fit TRBD2. V was pared by 10 bases and J by 0 bases, with 6 bases of the junction left unmatched. This CDR3 is built from 14 residues. Germline-derived CDR1 and CDR2 are ENHRY and SYGVKD. For the CDR3, the DNA is TGTGCCACCCGACTAGCGCCTAGCACAGATACGCAGTATTTT. It codes for CATRLAPSTDTQYF.